This is a list of T cell receptor beta chains from one sample in a study of T cells after yellow fever vaccination. One entry per CDR3 protein results from TCRdb running MiXCR on the 5' RACE reads. This sample has 100,000 to 150,000 distinct CDR3 sequences; approximately 9% occur once, and the top ten carry about two fifths. The input for sequencing was CD8+ T cells sorted from PBMCs, taken on the day of the yellow fever booster vaccination. These receptor sequences come from a man aged 18 to 30 who received the YFV17D yellow fever vaccine. The CDR3 runs from the conserved cysteine through the conserved F or W. Fields, in order: V gene, J gene, CDR3 protein.

TRBV19	TRBJ2-7	CASRGTSYEQYF
TRBV6-1	TRBJ1-2	CASSDSRDRGYTF
TRBV6-1	TRBJ2-3	CASSEERGALDTQYF
TRBV5-1	TRBJ1-1	CASSFRGNTEAFF
TRBV4-2	TRBJ2-1	CASSQVAGGNNEQFF
TRBV5-1	TRBJ2-3	CASTKEGGLTDTQYF
TRBV7-9	TRBJ2-2	CASSPGTSLNTGELFF
TRBV3-1	TRBJ2-1	CASSPYPGPNEQFF
TRBV29-1	TRBJ2-3	CSVEKTADTQYF
TRBV19	TRBJ1-1	CASSIGTREAFF
TRBV9	TRBJ1-5	CASSSEGAPGPQHF
TRBV12-3/TRBV12-4	TRBJ1-5	CASSLGGSQPQHF
TRBV9	TRBJ2-1	CASSPPRGNEQFF
TRBV7-2	TRBJ1-2	CASRDRVNYGYTF
TRBV7-7	TRBJ2-1	CASSLGPGSEQFF
TRBV16	TRBJ2-7	CASSQGSDEQYF
TRBV7-8	TRBJ2-3	CASSFPGTGWDTQYF
TRBV15	TRBJ1-4	CATSSIGRSTNEKLFF
TRBV7-2	TRBJ1-2	CASSYRTGQGNVSYGYTF
TRBV6-1	TRBJ2-1	CASSENSGGYNEQFF
TRBV4-1	TRBJ1-5	CASSQDNVFRFQPQHF
TRBV13	TRBJ2-7	CASRGAGDGEQYF
TRBV7-8	TRBJ1-3	CASRETRGNTIYF
TRBV11-1	TRBJ2-3	CASSSFGRTSTDTQYF
TRBV12-3/TRBV12-4	TRBJ1-1	CASTTSDRTMNTEAFF
TRBV4-1	TRBJ1-6	CASSQDVLGNSPLHF
TRBV19	TRBJ1-5	CASNREGSNQPQHF
TRBV5-6	TRBJ1-1	CASSLGVTEAFF
TRBV4-1	TRBJ1-1	CASSQVGRGGEAFF
TRBV7-9	TRBJ1-5	CASSHSGGNQPQHF
TRBV11-2	TRBJ2-1	CASRTPGVYNEQFF
TRBV20-1	TRBJ1-2	CSASDGTGSGYTF
TRBV4-3	TRBJ1-1	CASSQDNKPAGNTEAFF
TRBV10-3	TRBJ2-1	CAARTGNNEQFF
TRBV7-8	TRBJ1-1	CASSRTGRNTEAFF
TRBV15	TRBJ2-5	CATSRVELRQGSQYF
TRBV20-1	TRBJ2-3	CSAGFEGTDTQYF
TRBV4-3	TRBJ2-3	CASSQDGTGDTDTQYF
TRBV4-3	TRBJ2-1	CASSQAWGGRLYNEQFF
TRBV29-1	TRBJ2-5	CSVWLEMGETQYF
TRBV28	TRBJ2-5	CASSLAIAGGSGSQETQYF
TRBV7-2	TRBJ2-1	CASSLVSNEQFF
TRBV6-1	TRBJ2-7	CASSCEDRDEYEQYF
TRBV12-3/TRBV12-4	TRBJ2-3	CASKGAGTDTQYF
TRBV4-1	TRBJ2-7	CASSQGGGTYEQYF
TRBV12-3/TRBV12-4	TRBJ1-1	CASTKWDRVGDTEAFF
TRBV9	TRBJ2-1	CASSVGLAGGREQFF
TRBV11-2	TRBJ2-5	CASRDSGRVEETQYF
TRBV7-9	TRBJ1-5	CASSSDSNQPQHF
TRBV4-1	TRBJ1-1	CASSQDRQFTPGAFF
TRBV11-2	TRBJ2-1	CASSLPGTGEWFF